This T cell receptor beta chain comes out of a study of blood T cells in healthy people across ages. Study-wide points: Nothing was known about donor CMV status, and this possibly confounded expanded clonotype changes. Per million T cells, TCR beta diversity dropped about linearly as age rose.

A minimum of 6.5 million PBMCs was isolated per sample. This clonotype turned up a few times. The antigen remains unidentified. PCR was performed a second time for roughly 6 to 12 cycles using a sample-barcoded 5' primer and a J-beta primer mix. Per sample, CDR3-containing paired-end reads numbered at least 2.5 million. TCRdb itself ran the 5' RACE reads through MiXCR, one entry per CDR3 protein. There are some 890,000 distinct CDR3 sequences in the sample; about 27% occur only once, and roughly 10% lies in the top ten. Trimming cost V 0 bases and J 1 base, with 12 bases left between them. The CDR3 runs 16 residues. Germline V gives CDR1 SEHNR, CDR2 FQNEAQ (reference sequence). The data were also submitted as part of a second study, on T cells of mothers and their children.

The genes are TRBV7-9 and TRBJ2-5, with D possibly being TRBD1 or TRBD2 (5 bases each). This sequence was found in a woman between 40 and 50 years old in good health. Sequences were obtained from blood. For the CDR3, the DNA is TGTGCCAGCAGCTTAGCAGCAGGGAGTTTCCAAGAGACCCAGTACTTC. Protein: CASSLAAGSFQETQYF.